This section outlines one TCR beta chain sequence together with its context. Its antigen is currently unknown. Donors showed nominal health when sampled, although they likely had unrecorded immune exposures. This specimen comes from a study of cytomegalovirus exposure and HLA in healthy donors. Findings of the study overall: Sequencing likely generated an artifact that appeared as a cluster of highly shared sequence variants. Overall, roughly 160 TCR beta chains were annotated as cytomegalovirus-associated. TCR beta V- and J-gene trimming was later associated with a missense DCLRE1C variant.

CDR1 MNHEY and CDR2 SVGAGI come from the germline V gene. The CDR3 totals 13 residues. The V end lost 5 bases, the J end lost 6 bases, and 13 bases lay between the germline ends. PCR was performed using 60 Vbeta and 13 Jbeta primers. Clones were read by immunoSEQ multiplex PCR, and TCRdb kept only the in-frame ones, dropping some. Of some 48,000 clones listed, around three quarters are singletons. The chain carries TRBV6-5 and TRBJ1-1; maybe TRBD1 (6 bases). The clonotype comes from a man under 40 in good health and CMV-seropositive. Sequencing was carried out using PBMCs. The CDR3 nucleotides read TGTGCCAGCAGTCTCGGGGGGGCCGCTGAAGCTTTCTTT. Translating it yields CASSLGGAAEAFF.